This T cell receptor (beta chain) was retrieved from a study of shared clonotypes between healthy human individuals. Study-level information: Every donor yielded three CD4 naive, three CD4 memory, two CD8 naive and one CD8 memory plate.

For this clone: Its matching antigen is unknown.

Whole-study results and caveats: It was the non-shared clonotypes that had lower generation probabilities than clonotypes shared by all four donors.

Researchers partitioned CD4+ cells into CD45RA+ naive and CD45RA-negative memory subsets. Data came from immunoSEQ multiplex PCR; TCRdb stores just in-frame clones and leaves some out. The sample consists of 2,500,000 or so clones, approximately 94% of them appearing once. The CDR3 length is 15 residues. V was shortened by 5 bases and J by 8 bases, with 18 bases between the two germline ends. Germline loops: CDR1 SEHNR, CDR2 FQNEAQ (reference sequence). The clonotype originates from a man aged 18 to 35 in good health. Some clones in this sample may be carry-over from other donors' samples. The sample taken for sequencing was naive CD4+ T cells from PBMCs. Subset defined: CD45RA+ positively selected. The V and J genes are TRBV7-9 and TRBJ1-4; D possibly corresponds to TRBD1 (6 bases). For the CDR3, the DNA is TGTGCCAGCAGCCCTTCGAGAGGGGGAAGGGAAAAACTGTTTTTT. Residues: CASSPSRGGREKLFF.